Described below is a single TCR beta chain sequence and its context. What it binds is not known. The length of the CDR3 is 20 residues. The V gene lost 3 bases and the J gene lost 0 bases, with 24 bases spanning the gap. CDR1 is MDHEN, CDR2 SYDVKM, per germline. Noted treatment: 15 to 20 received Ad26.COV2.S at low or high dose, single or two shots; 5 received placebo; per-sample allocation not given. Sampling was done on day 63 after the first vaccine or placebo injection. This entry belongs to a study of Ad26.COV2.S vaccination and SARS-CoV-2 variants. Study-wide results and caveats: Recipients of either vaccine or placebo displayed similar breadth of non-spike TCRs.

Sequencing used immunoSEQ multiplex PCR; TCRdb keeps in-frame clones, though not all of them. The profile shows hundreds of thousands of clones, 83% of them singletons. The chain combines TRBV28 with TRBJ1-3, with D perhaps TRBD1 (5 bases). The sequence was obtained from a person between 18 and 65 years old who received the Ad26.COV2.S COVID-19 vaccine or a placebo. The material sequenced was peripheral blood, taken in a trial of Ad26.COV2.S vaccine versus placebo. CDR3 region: CASSFRILFTSGRSGNTIYF. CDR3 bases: TGTGCCAGCAGTTTTCGGATCCTCTTTACTTCAGGGCGCTCTGGAAACACCATATATTTT. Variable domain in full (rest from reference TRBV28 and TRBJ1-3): DVKVTQSSRYLVKRTGEKVFLECVQDMDHENMFWYRQDPGLGLRLIYFSYDVKMKEKGDIPEGYSVSREKKERFSLILESASTNQTSMYLCASSFRILFTSGRSGNTIYFGEGSWLTVV.